This T cell receptor beta chain was recorded in a study of beta chain features in type 1 diabetes. TCRB transcripts that were expressed got sequenced, as all of the isolated RNA had been reverse transcribed. Assay used: immunoSEQ multiplex PCR; TCRdb lists only in-frame clones, some missing. The table has fewer than 65,000 clones, roughly three fifths seen once. The TCR sequence derives from a woman aged 18-30 years in good health. Sequenced input: Tregs from blood.

CDR3 loop: CASSVEPGIDSYNEQFF. The CDR3 DNA is TGTGCCAGCAGCGTAGAACCAGGGATCGACTCCTACAATGAGCAGTTCTTC. V usage is TRBV9 and J usage is TRBJ2-1; perhaps TRBD1 as D (5 bases). From germline, CDR1 is SGDLS and CDR2 YYNGEE. Between the trimmed V and J ends, which lost 0 bases and 0 bases, there was a span of 13 bases. CDR3 length: 17 residues.